Listed below are T cell receptor beta chains from one sample, sequenced in a study of early T cells in non-severe SARS-CoV-2 infection. Each CDR3 protein gets one entry after TCRdb re-called the 5' RACE reads with MiXCR. The sample shows 75,000 to 100,000 distinct CDR3 sequences, roughly 14% of them seen only once. The sequenced material came from whole blood. Receptors were obtained from an adult who was a healthcare worker with PCR-confirmed SARS-CoV-2 infection or an uninfected control (not recorded which). CDR3s include the opening cysteine and the closing phenylalanine or tryptophan. A D gene is named only where the DNA matches it firmly. Clone size is given for some rows only: seen once, a few or many times, or a class if the clone is expanded.

V	J	size	D	DNA	CDR3
TRBV3-1	TRBJ2-6	NA	TRBD1	TGTGCCAGCAGCCAGGCAACAGGGGGCGCGTGGAGAGGGGCCAACGTCCTGACTTTC	CASSQATGGAWRGANVLTF
TRBV10-3	TRBJ2-3	many	NA	TGTGCCATCAGTGACCTAGACCAAAATACGCAGTATTTT	CAISDLDQNTQYF
TRBV2	TRBJ2-5	many	TRBD2	TGTGCCAGCAACCTTGCGCTAGCGGGGGGCCAAGAGACCCAGTACTTC	CASNLALAGGQETQYF
TRBV29-1	TRBJ2-6	NA	TRBD1	TGCAGCGTTGAAATCCCCGGACAGGGCATACAGTCTGGGGCCAACGTCCTGACTTTC	CSVEIPGQGIQSGANVLTF
TRBV4-2	TRBJ1-3	many	TRBD1	TGTGCCAGCAGCCAAGATTCGGGAACAGGGGGCAATGGAAACACCATATATTTT	CASSQDSGTGGNGNTIYF
TRBV6-5	TRBJ2-3	few	NA	TGTGCCAGCAGGATTCACAGTGGCACAGATACGCAGTATTTT	CASRIHSGTDTQYF
TRBV3-1	TRBJ1-2	many	TRBD1	TGTGCCAGCAGCCGCTGGGACAGGACAACTACGAACTATGGCTACACCTTC	CASSRWDRTTTNYGYTF
TRBV7-8	TRBJ2-1	NA	TRBD2	TGTGCCAGCAGCCCCGGGACTAGCATTATAGATGAGCAGTTCTTC	CASSPGTSIIDEQFF
TRBV18	TRBJ2-1	NA	TRBD2	TGTGCCAGCTCAACTAGCGGGGGGGCCAACGCTGAGCAGTTCTTC	CASSTSGGANAEQFF
TRBV5-1	TRBJ2-3	NA	NA	TGCGCCAGCAGCTTGGTACCAGGGAGTTTAGGCACAGATACGCAGTATTTT	CASSLVPGSLGTDTQYF
TRBV29-1	TRBJ2-3	NA	NA	TGCAGCCTCAAGCGAGGGACTGCCGGCACAGATACGCAGTATTTT	CSLKRGTAGTDTQYF
TRBV10-3	TRBJ2-3	few	TRBD2	TGTGCCATCACCCAGTATAGACTAGCGGGGGCCGAAAACGGGGATACGCAGTATTTT	CAITQYRLAGAENGDTQYF
TRBV9	TRBJ2-2	once	NA	TGTGCCAGCAGGGACCGACAGTCCGGGGAGCTGTTTTTT	CASRDRQSGELFF
TRBV6-6	TRBJ2-5	NA	NA	TGTGCCAGCAGTTATTCGGCGGGACAAGAGACCCAGTACTTC	CASSYSAGQETQYF
TRBV4-1	TRBJ2-1	many	TRBD1	TGCGCCAGCAGCCAATACAGGGGGAGCTCCTACAATGAGCAGTTCTTC	CASSQYRGSSYNEQFF
TRBV6-2/TRBV6-3	TRBJ1-5	NA	TRBD1	TGTGCCAGCAGTCGTCATATGTCCCGGGACAGGGGTTGGCAGCCCCAGCATTTT	CASSRHMSRDRGWQPQHF
TRBV7-2	TRBJ1-6	few	NA	TGTGCCAGCAGCCTAGTAAGGGTATGGAATTCACCCCTCCACTTT	CASSLVRVWNSPLHF
TRBV20-1	TRBJ2-1	many	NA	TGCAGTGCGTCCAGGGGACTCAATGAGCAGTTCTTC	CSASRGLNEQFF
TRBV29-1	TRBJ1-5	few	NA	TGCAGCGTGTGTTGGGGTCTCAATCAGCCCCAGCATTTT	CSVCWGLNQPQHF
TRBV20-1	TRBJ2-5	few	NA	TGCAGTGCTAGAGTTAGCGCCGACCAAGAGACCCAGTACTTC	CSARVSADQETQYF
TRBV28	TRBJ2-5	few	NA	TGTGCCAGCAGTTTAAAACGGAAAGAGACCCAGTACTTC	CASSLKRKETQYF
TRBV14	TRBJ2-2	NA	NA	TGTGCCAGCAGCCAAGATAAAACTAGCCGGGGCACCGGGGAGCTGTTTTTT	CASSQDKTSRGTGELFF
TRBV7-8	TRBJ2-3	NA	NA	TGTGCCAACAGCACTGGGCCAGGGAGAGATACGCAGTATTTT	CANSTGPGRDTQYF
TRBV18	TRBJ2-6	NA	NA	TGTGCCAGCTCACAAGACTCTGGGGCCAACGTCCTGACTTTC	CASSQDSGANVLTF
TRBV7-2	TRBJ2-1	few	NA	TGTGCCAGCAGCTTCCAGACAGGTGCCTTAAACAATGAGCAGTTCTTC	CASSFQTGALNNEQFF
TRBV6-1	TRBJ1-3	NA	NA	TGTGCCAGCGCACTCTCTGGAAACACCATATATTTT	CASALSGNTIYF
TRBV7-3	TRBJ2-3	NA	TRBD1	TGTGCCAGCAGCTCCCTGGAGGGACAGGGAATAGATACGCAGTATTTT	CASSSLEGQGIDTQYF
TRBV11-2	TRBJ2-1	NA	NA	TGTGCCAGCAGCTCACTCCAAGGGGGGCTGATTTTCTTC	CASSSLQGGLIFF
TRBV30	TRBJ2-1	few	NA	TGTGCCTGGAGTGTAGTTAGCGGATCCTACAATGAGCAGTTCTTC	CAWSVVSGSYNEQFF
TRBV20-1	TRBJ1-2	NA	TRBD1	TGCAGTGCTAGACTGGGACAGGGAGGAGGCTACACCTTC	CSARLGQGGGYTF
TRBV29-1	TRBJ2-2	few	TRBD1	TGCAGCGTTGCCCCTCCGGGACAGGCGAACACCGGGGAGCTGTTTTTT	CSVAPPGQANTGELFF
TRBV5-1	TRBJ1-1	NA	NA	TGCGCCAGCATCGGGCCATCTGAAGCTTTCTTT	CASIGPSEAFF
TRBV25-1	TRBJ1-1	few	TRBD1	TGTGCCAGCAGTCCTGCAGGGGGGACTGAAGCTTTCTTT	CASSPAGGTEAFF
TRBV4-1	TRBJ2-6	NA	NA	TGCGCCAGCAGCCAAGCTGTCGGGCAGGGTAGCTCTGGGGCCAACGTCCTGACTTTC	CASSQAVGQGSSGANVLTF
TRBV9	TRBJ2-1	many	NA	TGTGCCAGCAGCGTAGCGGGGGACTCCTACAATGAGCAGTTCTTC	CASSVAGDSYNEQFF
TRBV6-1	TRBJ2-5	few	TRBD2	TGTGCCAGCAGTGGGCTAGCGGGGTCCGACCAAGAGACCCAGTACTTC	CASSGLAGSDQETQYF
TRBV7-7	TRBJ2-5	few	TRBD2	TGTGCCAGCAGCATCACTAGCGGGGGGACTCAAGAGACCCAGTACTTC	CASSITSGGTQETQYF
TRBV4-2	TRBJ2-5	NA	NA	TGTGCCAGCAGCCAAGATATAGGGCAGCAAGAGACCCAGTACTTC	CASSQDIGQQETQYF
TRBV28	TRBJ2-5	NA	NA	TGTGCCAGCAGACGGACAGTTCGGGAGACCCAGTACTTC	CASRRTVRETQYF
TRBV5-1	TRBJ2-5	NA	NA	TGCGCCAGCAGCTTGCCCCTTTTCGAGGACCAGTACTTC	CASSLPLFEDQYF
TRBV30	TRBJ1-2	NA	NA	TGTGCCTGGAGTCCTTCCCCGGGGCATGGCTACACCTTC	CAWSPSPGHGYTF
TRBV10-3	TRBJ2-3	few	NA	TGTGCCACCGGGGCCACAGATACGCAGTATTTT	CATGATDTQYF
TRBV11-3	TRBJ2-2	NA	TRBD2	TGTGCCAGCAGAAGGACTAGCGGGGGTATCACCGGGGAGCTGTTTTTT	CASRRTSGGITGELFF
TRBV3-1	TRBJ2-3	few	NA	TGTGCCAGCAGCCAGACGACAGGAAAGGTAGATACGCAGTATTTT	CASSQTTGKVDTQYF
TRBV28	TRBJ1-5	few	NA	TGTGCCAGCAGCCAGCACGGGACCAAGGGCAATCAGCCCCAGCATTTT	CASSQHGTKGNQPQHF
TRBV12-3/TRBV12-4	TRBJ1-2	NA	TRBD1	TGTGCCAGCAGTTTAGCGGGGACAGGCACTGGCTACACCTTC	CASSLAGTGTGYTF
TRBV6-6	TRBJ2-1	few	TRBD1	TGTGCCAGCAGTGATAACCGGGACAGGGGTGACAATGAGCAGTTCTTC	CASSDNRDRGDNEQFF
TRBV7-3	TRBJ1-1	few	TRBD1	TGTGCCAGCAGCTTAATCCCGACAGGGGGGAACACTGAAGCTTTCTTT	CASSLIPTGGNTEAFF
TRBV11-2	TRBJ1-4	few	NA	TGTGCCAGCAGCCCCAGGGCGTCGTCAGATGAAAAACTGTTTTTT	CASSPRASSDEKLFF
TRBV10-2	TRBJ1-6	few	TRBD1	TGCGCCAGCGGCACAGACAGGGGGCAACACTCACCCCTCCACTTT	CASGTDRGQHSPLHF
TRBV5-1	TRBJ2-2	NA	TRBD2	TGCGCCAGCAGCTTGGCACTAGCGGGGTCCGGGGAGCTGTTTTTT	CASSLALAGSGELFF
TRBV29-1	TRBJ2-2	many	TRBD1	TGCAGCGTGGCCGGGACAGGGGCTAACACCGGGGAGCTGTTTTTT	CSVAGTGANTGELFF
TRBV5-1	TRBJ1-1	NA	NA	TGCGCCAGCAGAAACCCATACCAGGGGAATGCGAACACTGAAGCTTTCTTT	CASRNPYQGNANTEAFF
TRBV29-1	TRBJ1-1	NA	NA	TGCAGCGTTCCGGGAGGACCTCTTATGATCTCTGAAGCTTTCTTT	CSVPGGPLMISEAFF
TRBV7-9	TRBJ1-1	few	NA	TGTGCCAGCAGCTTAGGGGGGGAAGGTGCGGACACTGAAGCTTTCTTT	CASSLGGEGADTEAFF
TRBV12-5	TRBJ2-1	few	NA	TGTGCTAGTGGCCCTGGGGGGTACAATGAGCAGTTCTTC	CASGPGGYNEQFF
TRBV29-1	TRBJ1-2	few	NA	TGCAGCGTTGATAACGGTTTACAAGTCGGTTATGGCTACACCTTC	CSVDNGLQVGYGYTF
TRBV5-1	TRBJ2-5	NA	NA	TGCGCCAGCAGCTTGGTTGTCAGGGAGAAAGAGACCCAGTACTTC	CASSLVVREKETQYF
TRBV29-1	TRBJ1-2	few	NA	TGCAGCGTTGTTCGGGGGGATGTTGGCTACACCTTC	CSVVRGDVGYTF